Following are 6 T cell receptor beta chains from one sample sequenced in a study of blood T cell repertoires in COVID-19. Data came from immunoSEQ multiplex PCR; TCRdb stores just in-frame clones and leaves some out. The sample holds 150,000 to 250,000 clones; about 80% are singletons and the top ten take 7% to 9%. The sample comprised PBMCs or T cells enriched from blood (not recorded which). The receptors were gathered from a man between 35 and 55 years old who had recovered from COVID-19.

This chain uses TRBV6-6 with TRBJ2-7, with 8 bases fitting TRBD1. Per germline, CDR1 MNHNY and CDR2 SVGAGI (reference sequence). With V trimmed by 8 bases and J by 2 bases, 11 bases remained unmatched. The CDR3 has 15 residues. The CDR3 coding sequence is TGTGCCAGCTCCACTCTGGGACAGGTTCCCTACGAGCAGTACTTC. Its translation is CASSTLGQVPYEQYF.

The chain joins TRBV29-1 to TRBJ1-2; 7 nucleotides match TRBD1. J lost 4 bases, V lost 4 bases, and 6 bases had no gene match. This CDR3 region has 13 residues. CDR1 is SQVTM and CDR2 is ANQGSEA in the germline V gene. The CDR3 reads CSVAQGSFYGYTF. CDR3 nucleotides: TGCAGCGTTGCACAGGGGTCGTTCTATGGCTACACCTTC.

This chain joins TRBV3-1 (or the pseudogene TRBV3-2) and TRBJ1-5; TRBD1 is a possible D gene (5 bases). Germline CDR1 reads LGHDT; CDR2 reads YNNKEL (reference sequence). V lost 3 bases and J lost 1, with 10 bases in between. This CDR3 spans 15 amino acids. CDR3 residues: CASSQGGGSNQPQHF. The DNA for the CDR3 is TGTGCCAGCAGCCAGGGGGGGGGAAGCAATCAGCCCCAGCATTTT.

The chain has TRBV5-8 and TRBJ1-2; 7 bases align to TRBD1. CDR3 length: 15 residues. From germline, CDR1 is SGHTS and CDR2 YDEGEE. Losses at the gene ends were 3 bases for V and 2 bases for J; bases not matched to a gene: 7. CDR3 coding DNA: TGTGCCAGCAGCTCCTTCGTACAGGGGAACTATGGCTACACCTTC. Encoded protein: CASSSFVQGNYGYTF.

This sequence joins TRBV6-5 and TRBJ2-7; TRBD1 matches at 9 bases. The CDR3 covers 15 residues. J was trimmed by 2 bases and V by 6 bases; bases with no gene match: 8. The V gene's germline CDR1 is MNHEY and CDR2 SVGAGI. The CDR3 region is CASRPHRGLTYEQYF. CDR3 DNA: TGTGCCAGCAGACCCCACAGGGGGCTCACCTACGAGCAGTACTTC.

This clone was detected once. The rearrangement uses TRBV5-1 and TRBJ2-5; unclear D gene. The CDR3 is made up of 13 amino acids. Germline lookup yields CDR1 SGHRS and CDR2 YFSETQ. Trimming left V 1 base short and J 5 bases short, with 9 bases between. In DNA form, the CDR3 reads TGCGCCAGCAGCTTGTCCCTCGGGGAGACCCAGTACTTC. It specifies CASSLSLGETQYF.